The clone carrying this TCR beta chain was picked up many times. V was cut by 6 bases and J by 4 bases, with 19 bases left in between. This CDR3 comprises 15 residues. The germline V gene encodes CDR1 SGHAT and CDR2 FQDESV (reference sequence). This specimen comes from a study of CD8+CD57+ T cells in acquired aplastic anemia. Using genomic DNA as the template, TCR beta VDJ and CDR3 profiling was carried out. Each CDR3 protein gets one entry after TCRdb re-called the reads with MiXCR. The data hold over 150,000 distinct CDR3 sequences, with approximately 52% observed a single time. The sequence was collected from a human donor in good health, serving as a control. The sequenced sample consisted of sorted CD4+, CD8+, or CD8+CD57+ T cells (not recorded which) from PBMCs. This chain connects TRBV11-1 to TRBJ2-7; the D gene is possibly TRBD2 (6 bases). Written as DNA, the CDR3 is TGTGCCAGCAGTCGTCGCGGGGAGTTGGGTTACGAGCAGTACTTC. It yields the protein CASSRRGELGYEQYF.